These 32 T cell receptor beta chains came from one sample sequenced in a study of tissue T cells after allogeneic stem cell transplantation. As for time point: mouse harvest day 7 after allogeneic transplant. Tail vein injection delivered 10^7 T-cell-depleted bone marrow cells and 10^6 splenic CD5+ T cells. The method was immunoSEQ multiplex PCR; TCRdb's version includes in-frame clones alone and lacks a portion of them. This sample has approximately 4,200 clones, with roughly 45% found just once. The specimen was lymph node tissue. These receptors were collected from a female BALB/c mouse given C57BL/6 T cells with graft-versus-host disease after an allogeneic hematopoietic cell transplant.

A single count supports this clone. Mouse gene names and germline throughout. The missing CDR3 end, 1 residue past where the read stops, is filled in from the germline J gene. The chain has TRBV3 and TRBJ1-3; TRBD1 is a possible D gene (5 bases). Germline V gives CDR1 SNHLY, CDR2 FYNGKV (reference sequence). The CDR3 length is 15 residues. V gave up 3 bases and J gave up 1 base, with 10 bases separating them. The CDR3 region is CASSFQGRSGNTLYF. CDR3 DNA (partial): TGTGCCAGCAGCTTTCAGGGACGGTCTGGAAATACGCTCTAT.

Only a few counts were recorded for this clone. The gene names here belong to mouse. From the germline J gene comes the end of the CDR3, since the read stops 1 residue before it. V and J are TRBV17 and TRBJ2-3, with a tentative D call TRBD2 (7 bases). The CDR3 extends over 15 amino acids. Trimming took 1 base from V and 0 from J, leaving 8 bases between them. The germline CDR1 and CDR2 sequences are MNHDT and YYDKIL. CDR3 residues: CASSRGGASAETLYF. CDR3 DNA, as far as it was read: TGTGCTAGCAGTAGAGGGGGGGCGAGTGCAGAAACGCTGTAT.

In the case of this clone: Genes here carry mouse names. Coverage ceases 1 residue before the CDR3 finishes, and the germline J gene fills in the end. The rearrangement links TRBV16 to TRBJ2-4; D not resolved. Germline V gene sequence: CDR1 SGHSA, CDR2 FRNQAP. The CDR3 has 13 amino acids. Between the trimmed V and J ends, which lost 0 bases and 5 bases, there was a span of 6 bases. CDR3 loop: CASSLDLLNTLYF. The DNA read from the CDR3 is TGTGCAAGCAGCTTAGATCTCTTAAACACCTTGTAC.

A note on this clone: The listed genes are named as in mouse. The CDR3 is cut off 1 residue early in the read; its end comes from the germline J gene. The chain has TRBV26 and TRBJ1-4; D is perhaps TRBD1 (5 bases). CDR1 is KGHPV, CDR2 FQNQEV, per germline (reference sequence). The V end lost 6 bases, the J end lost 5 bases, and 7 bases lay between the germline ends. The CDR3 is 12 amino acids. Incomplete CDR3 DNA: TGTGCCAGCAGAGACAGTAACGAAAGATTATTT. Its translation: CASRDSNERLF. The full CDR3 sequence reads CASRDSNERLFF.

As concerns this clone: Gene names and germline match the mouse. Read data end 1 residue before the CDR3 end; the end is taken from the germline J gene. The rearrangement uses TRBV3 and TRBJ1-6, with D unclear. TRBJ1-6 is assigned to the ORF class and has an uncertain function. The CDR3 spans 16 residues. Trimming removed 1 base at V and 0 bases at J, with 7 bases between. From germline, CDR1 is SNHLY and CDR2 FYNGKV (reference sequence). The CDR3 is CASSLETISYNSPLYF. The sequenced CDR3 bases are TGTGCCAGCAGCTTAGAGACAATTTCCTATAATTCGCCCCTCTAC.

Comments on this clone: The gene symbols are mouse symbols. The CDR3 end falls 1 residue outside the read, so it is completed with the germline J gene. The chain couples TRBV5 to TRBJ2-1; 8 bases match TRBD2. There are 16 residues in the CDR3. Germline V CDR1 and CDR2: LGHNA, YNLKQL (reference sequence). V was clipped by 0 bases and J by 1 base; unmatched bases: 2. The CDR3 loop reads CASSQEGLGNYAEQFF. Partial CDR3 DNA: TGTGCCAGCAGCCAAGAAGGACTGGGAAACTATGCTGAGCAGTTC.

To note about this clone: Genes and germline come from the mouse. The CDR3 bases that were read are TGTGCCAGCAGTGATGCTGGGGGGCCCGGGCAGCTCTAC. Its protein product is CASSDAGGPGQLY. The CDR3 in full is CASSDAGGPGQLYF. The genes are TRBV13-3 and TRBJ2-2, with TRBD2 identical over 8 bases. Coverage ceases 1 residue before the CDR3 finishes, and the germline J gene fills in the end. CDR1 is NNHDY, CDR2 SYVADS, per germline. The junction had 1 base not matched to a gene; V was cut back by 0 bases and J by 6 bases. This CDR3 has 14 amino acids.

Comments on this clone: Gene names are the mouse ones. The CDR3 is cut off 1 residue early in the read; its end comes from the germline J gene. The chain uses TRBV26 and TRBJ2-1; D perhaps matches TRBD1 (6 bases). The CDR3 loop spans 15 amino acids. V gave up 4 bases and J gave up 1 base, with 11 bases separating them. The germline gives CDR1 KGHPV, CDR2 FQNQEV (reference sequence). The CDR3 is CASSPYRENYAEQFF. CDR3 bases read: TGTGCCAGCAGTCCCTACAGGGAAAACTATGCTGAGCAGTTC.

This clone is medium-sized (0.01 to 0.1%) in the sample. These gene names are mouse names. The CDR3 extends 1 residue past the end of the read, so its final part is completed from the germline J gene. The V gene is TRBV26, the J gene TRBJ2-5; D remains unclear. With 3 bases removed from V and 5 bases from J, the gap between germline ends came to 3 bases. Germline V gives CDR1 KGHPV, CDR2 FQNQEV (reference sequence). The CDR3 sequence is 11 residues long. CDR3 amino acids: CASSLRDTQYF. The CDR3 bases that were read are TGTGCCAGCAGTCTCCGAGACACCCAGTAC.

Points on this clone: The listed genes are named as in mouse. CDR3 in amino acids: CASGADRFSGNTLYF. The part of the CDR3 DNA that was read is TGTGCCAGCGGTGCGGACAGGTTTTCTGGAAATACGCTCTAT. The chain links TRBV13-2 to TRBJ1-3, with TRBD1 matching over 7 bases. The observed sequence ends 1 residue before the CDR3 terminus, with the missing tail filled in from the germline J gene. The J segment lost 0 bases and the V segment lost 3 bases, leaving 3 bases of the junction unmatched. Per the germline V gene, CDR1 is NNHNN and CDR2 is SYGAGS (reference sequence). The CDR3 contains 15 residues.

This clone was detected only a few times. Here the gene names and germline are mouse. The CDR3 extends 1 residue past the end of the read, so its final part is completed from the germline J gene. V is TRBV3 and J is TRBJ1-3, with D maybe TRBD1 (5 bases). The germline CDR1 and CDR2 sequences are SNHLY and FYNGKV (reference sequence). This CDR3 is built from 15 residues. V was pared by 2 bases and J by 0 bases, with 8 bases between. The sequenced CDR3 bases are TGTGCCAGCAGCTTAAGGGGCCTTTCTGGAAATACGCTCTAT. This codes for CASSLRGLSGNTLY. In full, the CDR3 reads CASSLRGLSGNTLYF.

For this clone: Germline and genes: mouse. The CDR3 DNA, read in part, is TGTGCCAGCAGTCCGGGACAAGAAACGCTGTAT. Encoded protein: CASSPGQETLY. The full-length CDR3 reads as CASSPGQETLYF. The chain couples TRBV26 to TRBJ2-3; D possibly corresponds to TRBD1 (6 bases). The read gets to within 1 residue of the CDR3 end, and the germline J gene fills in the rest. The V and J ends lost 4 bases and 5 bases respectively, with 7 bases between them. Germline CDR1 reads KGHPV; CDR2 reads FQNQEV (reference sequence). The CDR3 runs 12 residues.

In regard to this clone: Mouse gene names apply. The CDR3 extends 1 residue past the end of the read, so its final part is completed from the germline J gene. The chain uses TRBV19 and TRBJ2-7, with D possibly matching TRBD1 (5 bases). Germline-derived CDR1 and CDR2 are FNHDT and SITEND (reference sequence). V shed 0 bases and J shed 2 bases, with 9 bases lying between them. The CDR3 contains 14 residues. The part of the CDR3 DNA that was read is TGTGCCAGCAGTATAGGAGGACACCCCTATGAACAGTAC. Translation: CASSIGGHPYEQY. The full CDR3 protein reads CASSIGGHPYEQYF.

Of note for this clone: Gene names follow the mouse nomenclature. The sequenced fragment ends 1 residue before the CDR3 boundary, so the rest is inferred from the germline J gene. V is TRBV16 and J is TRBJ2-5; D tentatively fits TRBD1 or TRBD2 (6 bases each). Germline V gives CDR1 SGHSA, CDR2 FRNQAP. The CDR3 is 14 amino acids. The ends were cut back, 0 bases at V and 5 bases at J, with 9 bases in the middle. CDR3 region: CASSLEGAGDTQYF. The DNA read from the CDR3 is TGTGCAAGCAGCTTAGAGGGGGCGGGAGACACCCAGTAC.

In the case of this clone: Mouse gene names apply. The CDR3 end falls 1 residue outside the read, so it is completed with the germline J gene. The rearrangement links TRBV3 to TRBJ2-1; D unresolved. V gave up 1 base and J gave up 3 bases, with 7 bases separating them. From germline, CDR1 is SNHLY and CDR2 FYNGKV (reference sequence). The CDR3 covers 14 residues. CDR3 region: CASSLEQFYAEQFF. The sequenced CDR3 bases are TGTGCCAGCAGCTTAGAACAGTTCTATGCTGAGCAGTTC.

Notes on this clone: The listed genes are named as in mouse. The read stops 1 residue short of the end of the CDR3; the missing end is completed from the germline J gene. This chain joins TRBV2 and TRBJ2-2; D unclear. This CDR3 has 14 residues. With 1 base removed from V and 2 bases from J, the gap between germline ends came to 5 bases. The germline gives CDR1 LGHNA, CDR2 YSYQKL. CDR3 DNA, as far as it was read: TGTGCCAGCAGCCAAGCGCAGAACACCGGGCAGCTCTAC. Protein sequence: CASSQAQNTGQLY. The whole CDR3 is CASSQAQNTGQLYF.

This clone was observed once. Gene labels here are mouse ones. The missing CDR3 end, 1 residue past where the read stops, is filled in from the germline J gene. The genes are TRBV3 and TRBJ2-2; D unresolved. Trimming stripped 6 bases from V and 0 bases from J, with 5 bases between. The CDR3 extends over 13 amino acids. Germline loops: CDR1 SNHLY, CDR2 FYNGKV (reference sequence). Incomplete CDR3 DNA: TGTGCCAGCAGTGGGACAAACACCGGGCAGCTCTAC. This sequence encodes CASSGTNTGQLY. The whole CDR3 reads CASSGTNTGQLYF.

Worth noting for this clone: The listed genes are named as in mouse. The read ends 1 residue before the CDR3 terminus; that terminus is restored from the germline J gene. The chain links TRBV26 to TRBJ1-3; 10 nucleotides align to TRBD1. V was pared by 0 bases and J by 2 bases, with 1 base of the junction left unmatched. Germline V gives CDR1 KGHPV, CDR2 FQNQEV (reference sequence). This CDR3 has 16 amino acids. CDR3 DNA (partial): TGTGCCAGCAGTCTGTCCGGGACAGGGGCTGGAAATACGCTCTAT. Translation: CASSLSGTGAGNTLY. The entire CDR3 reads CASSLSGTGAGNTLYF.

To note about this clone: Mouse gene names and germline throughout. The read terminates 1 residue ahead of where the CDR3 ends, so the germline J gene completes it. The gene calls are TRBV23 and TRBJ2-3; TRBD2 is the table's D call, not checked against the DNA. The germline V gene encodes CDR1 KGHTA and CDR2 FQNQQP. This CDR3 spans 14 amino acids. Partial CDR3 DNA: TGCTCCAGCAGTCAACTGGGGGGAGAAGAAACGCTGTAT. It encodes CSSSQLGGEETLY. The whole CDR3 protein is CSSSQLGGEETLYF.

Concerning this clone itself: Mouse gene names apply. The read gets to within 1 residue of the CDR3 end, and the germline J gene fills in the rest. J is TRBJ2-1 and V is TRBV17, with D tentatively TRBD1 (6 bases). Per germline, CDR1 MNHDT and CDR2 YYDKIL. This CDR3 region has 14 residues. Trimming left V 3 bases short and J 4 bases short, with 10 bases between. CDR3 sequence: CASSRRDKYAEQFF. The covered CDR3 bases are TGTGCTAGCAGTAGGCGGGACAAATATGCTGAGCAGTTC.

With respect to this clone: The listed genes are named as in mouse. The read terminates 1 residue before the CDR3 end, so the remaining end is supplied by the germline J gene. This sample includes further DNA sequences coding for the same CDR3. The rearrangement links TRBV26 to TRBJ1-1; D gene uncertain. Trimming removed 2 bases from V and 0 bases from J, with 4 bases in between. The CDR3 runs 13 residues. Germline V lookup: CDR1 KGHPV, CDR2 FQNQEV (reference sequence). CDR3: CASSLTTNTEVFF. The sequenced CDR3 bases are TGTGCCAGCAGTCTGACAACAAACACAGAAGTCTTC.

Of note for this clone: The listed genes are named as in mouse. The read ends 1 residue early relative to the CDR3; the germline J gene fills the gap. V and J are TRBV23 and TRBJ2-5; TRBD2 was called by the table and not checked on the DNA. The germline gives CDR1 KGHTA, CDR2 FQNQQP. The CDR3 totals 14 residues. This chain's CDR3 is CSSSQSGGGDTQYF. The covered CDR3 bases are TGCTCCAGCAGTCAATCTGGCGGGGGGGACACCCAGTAC.

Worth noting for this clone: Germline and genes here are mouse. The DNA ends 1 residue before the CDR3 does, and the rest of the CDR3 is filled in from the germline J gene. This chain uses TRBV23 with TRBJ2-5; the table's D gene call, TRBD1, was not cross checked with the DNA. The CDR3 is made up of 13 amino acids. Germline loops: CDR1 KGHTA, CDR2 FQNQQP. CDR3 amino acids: CSSSQDIQDTQYF. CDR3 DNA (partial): TGCTCCAGCAGTCAGGACATCCAAGACACCCAGTAC.

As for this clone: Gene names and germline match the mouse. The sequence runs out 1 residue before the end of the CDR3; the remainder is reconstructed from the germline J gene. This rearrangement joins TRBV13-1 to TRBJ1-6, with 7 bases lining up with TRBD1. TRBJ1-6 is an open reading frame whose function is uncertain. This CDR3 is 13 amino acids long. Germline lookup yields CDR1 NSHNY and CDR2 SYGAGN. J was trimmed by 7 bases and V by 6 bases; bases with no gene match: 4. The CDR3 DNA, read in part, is TGTGCCAGCACCCCAGGGGGAAATTCGCCCCTCTAC. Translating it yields CASTPGGNSPLY. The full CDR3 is CASTPGGNSPLYF.

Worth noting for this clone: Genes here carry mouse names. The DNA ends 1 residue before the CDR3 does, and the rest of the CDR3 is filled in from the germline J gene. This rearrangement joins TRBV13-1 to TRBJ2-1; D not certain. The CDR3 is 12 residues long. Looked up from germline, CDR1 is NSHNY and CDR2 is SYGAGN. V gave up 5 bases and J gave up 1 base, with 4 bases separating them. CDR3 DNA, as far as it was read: TGTGCCAGCAGACAGAACTATGCTGAGCAGTTC. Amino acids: CASRQNYAEQF. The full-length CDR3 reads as CASRQNYAEQFF.

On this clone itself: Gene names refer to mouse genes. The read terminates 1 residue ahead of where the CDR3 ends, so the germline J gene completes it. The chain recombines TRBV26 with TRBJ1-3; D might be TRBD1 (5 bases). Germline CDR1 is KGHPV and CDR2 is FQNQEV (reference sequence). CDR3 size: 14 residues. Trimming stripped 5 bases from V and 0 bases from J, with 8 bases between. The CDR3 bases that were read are TGTGCCAGCAGTGCTGACAGTTCTGGAAATACGCTCTAT. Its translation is CASSADSSGNTLY. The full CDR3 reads CASSADSSGNTLYF.

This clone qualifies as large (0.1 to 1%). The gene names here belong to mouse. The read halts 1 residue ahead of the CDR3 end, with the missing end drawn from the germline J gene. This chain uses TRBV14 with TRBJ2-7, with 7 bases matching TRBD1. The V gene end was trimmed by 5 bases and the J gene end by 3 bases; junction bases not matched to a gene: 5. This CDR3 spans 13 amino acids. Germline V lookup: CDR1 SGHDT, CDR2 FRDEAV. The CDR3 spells CASSPGTDYEQYF. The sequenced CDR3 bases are TGTGCCAGCAGCCCCGGGACAGACTATGAACAGTAC. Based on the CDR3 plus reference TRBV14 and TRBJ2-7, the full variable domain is EAGVTQSPRYAVLQEGQAVSFWCDPISGHDTLYWYQQPRDQGPQLLVYFRDEAVIDNSQLPSDRFSAVRPKGTNSTLKIQSAKQGDTATYLCASSPGTDYEQYFGPGTRLTVL.

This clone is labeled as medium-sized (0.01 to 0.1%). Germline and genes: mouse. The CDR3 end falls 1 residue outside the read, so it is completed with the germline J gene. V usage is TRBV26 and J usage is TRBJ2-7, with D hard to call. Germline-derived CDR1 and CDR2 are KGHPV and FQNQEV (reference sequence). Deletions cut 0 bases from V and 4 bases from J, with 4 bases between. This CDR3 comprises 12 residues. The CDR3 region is CASSLSGYEQYF. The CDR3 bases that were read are TGTGCCAGCAGTCTGTCGGGGTATGAACAGTAC.

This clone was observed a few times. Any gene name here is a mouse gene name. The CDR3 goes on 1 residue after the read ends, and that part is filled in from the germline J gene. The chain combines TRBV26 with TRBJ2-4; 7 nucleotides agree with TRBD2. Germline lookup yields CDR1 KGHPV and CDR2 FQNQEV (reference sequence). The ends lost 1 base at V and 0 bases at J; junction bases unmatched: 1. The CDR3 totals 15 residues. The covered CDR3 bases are TGTGCCAGCAGTCTGTTTGGGGGGAGTCAAAACACCTTGTAC. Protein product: CASSLFGGSQNTLY. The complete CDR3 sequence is CASSLFGGSQNTLYF.

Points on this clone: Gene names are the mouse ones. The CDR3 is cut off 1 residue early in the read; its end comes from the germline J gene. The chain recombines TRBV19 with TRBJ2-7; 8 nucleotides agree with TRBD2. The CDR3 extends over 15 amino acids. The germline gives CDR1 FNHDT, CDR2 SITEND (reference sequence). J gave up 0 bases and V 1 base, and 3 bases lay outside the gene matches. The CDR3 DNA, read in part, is TGTGCCAGCAGTATATCTGGGGGGAACTCCTATGAACAGTAC. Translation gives CASSISGGNSYEQY. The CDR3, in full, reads CASSISGGNSYEQYF.

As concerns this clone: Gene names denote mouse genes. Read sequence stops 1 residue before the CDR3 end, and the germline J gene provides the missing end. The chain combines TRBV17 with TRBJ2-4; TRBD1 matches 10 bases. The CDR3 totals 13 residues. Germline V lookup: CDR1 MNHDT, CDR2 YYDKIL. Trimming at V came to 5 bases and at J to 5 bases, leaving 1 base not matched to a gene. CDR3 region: CASSRDRGNTLYF. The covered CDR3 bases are TGTGCTAGCAGTCGGGACAGGGGAAACACCTTGTAC.

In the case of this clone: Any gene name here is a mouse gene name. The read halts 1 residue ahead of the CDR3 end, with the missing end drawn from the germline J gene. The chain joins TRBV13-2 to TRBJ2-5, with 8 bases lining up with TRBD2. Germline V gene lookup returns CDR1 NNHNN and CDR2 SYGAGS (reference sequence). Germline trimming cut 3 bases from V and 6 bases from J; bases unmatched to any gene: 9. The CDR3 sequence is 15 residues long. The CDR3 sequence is CASGVSDWVGDTQYF. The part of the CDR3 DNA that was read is TGTGCCAGCGGTGTCTCGGACTGGGTGGGGGACACCCAGTAC.